These 9 T cell receptor beta chains came from one sample sequenced in a study of T cells in Graves' hyperthyroidism and ophthalmopathy. From RNA transcripts, TCR beta CDR3 regions were amplified. First-round RT-PCR targeting the TCR CDR3 was performed with the HTBI primer set. MiXCR, applied by TCRdb to the multiplex PCR reads, yields one record per CDR3 protein. The sample has approximately 490,000 distinct CDR3 sequences; roughly 22% are singletons. Material: blood. These receptors were obtained from a woman in her sixties or seventies with Graves' ophthalmopathy.

This clonotype was recorded a few times. This chain links TRBV30 with TRBJ2-3; D is possibly TRBD2 (6 bases). Per the germline V gene, CDR1 is GTSNPN and CDR2 is SVGIG (reference sequence). This CDR3 has 14 amino acids. V lost 2 bases, J lost 3 bases, and 12 bases lay in between. The CDR3 DNA follows: TGTGCCTGGAGTAGTCAGGGAGGTACAGATACGCAGTATTTT. It encodes CAWSSQGGTDTQYF.

This rearrangement joins TRBV12-3 or TRBV12-4 to TRBJ2-7, with unresolved D. This CDR3 has 12 amino acids. V was trimmed by 3 bases and J by 4 bases, leaving 7 bases between them. Here the CDR3 reads CASSFGQYEQYF. CDR3 DNA sequence: TGTGCCAGCAGTTTCGGGCAGTACGAGCAGTACTTC.

This clonotype was counted ten times or more. The chain recombines TRBV27 with TRBJ1-2; D gene uncertain. Trimming cost V 3 bases and J 4 bases, with 12 bases left between them. Germline CDR1 reads MNHEY; CDR2 reads SMNVEV (reference sequence). The CDR3 contains 14 residues. CDR3 in DNA: TGTGCCAGCAGTTTCGTCCCCACCCTCTATGGCTACACCTTC. Residues: CASSFVPTLYGYTF.

At least ten counts were recorded for this clonotype. The chain links TRBV6-2 or TRBV6-3 to TRBJ1-1; D not resolved. V dropped 0 bases and J dropped 5 bases, with 4 bases sitting between them. The CDR3 spans 12 residues. The V gene's germline CDR1 is MNHEY and CDR2 SVGEGT. CDR3 sequence (DNA): TGTGCCAGCAGTTACTCCGTTACTGAAGCTTTCTTT. Amino acid sequence: CASSYSVTEAFF.

This clonotype has more than one count but fewer than ten. The chain carries TRBV7-9 and TRBJ2-4, with D maybe TRBD2 (5 bases). Germline V gives CDR1 SEHNR, CDR2 FQNEAQ (reference sequence). Trimming took off 1 base at V and 8 bases at J, with 15 bases between the two ends. The CDR3 contains 15 residues. CDR3 residues: CASSLDGVSRDIQYF. DNA for the CDR3: TGTGCCAGCAGCTTAGACGGGGTATCGCGTGACATTCAGTACTTC.

The table lists this clonotype with a few counts. The chain carries TRBV7-9 and TRBJ2-1; TRBD2 agrees at 12 bases. There are 15 residues in the CDR3. The V gene's germline CDR1 is SEHNR and CDR2 FQNEAQ (reference sequence). V was pared by 5 bases and J by 8 bases, with 7 bases of the junction left unmatched. CDR3 nucleotide sequence: TGTGCCAGCAGCACCCTAGCGGGAGGGATGGATGAGCAGTTCTTC. Translating it yields CASSTLAGGMDEQFF.

The J gene is TRBJ2-7, the V gene TRBV6-1, with unresolved D. The V and J ends lost 7 bases and 3 bases respectively, with 16 bases between them. CDR3 size: 14 residues. Germline V gene lookup returns CDR1 MNHNS and CDR2 SASEGT. The CDR3 is CASIGNLGIYEQYF. The CDR3 nucleotides read TGTGCCAGCATCGGCAACCTGGGCATCTACGAGCAGTACTTC.

This clonotype has a count of ten or more. The chain combines TRBV7-2 with TRBJ2-5; 7 bases agree with TRBD2. Looked up from germline, CDR1 is SGHTA and CDR2 is FQGNSA. The CDR3 is 14 residues long. The trim removed 2 bases at V and 5 bases at J, leaving 5 bases unmatched. The CDR3, as DNA: TGTGCCAGCAGCTTAAACGCGGGAGTCGAGACCCAGTACTTC. This codes for CASSLNAGVETQYF.

The chain employs TRBV11-2 and TRBJ1-2; no clear D. The CDR3 runs to 14 residues. Per the germline V gene, CDR1 is SGHAT and CDR2 is FQNNGV. Trimming removed 5 bases from V and 8 bases from J, with 18 bases in between. The DNA of the CDR3 is TGTGCCAGCAGCACCCTGACGGGCCTCTTAGGCTACACCTTC. It is translated as CASSTLTGLLGYTF.